Listed below are T cell receptor beta chains from one sample, sequenced in a study of cytomegalovirus exposure and HLA in healthy donors. Repertoires were generated with immunoSEQ multiplex PCR, while TCRdb's copy carries only in-frame clones and drops some. The data show roughly 95,000 clones, 76% seen once. What was sequenced was PBMCs. The receptors come from a man aged 25 to 40 in good health and CMV-seropositive. Each CDR3 is given with its conserved first and last residue. A D gene is named only where the DNA matches it firmly. The size of a clone is reported for some rows only, either as once, few or many, or as a class for expanded clones.

TRBJ1-6 | . | TRBD1 | TRBV19 | TGTGCCAGCAGACAGGGTGGAAATTCACCCCTCCACTTT | CASRQGGNSPLHF
TRBJ2-2 | . | TRBD1 | TRBV19 | TGTGCCATCGGAGGGACAGGGAACACCGGGGAGCTGTTTTTT | CAIGGTGNTGELFF
TRBJ1-2 | . | TRBD1 | TRBV4-1 | TGCGCCAGCAGCCAACCTCCGGGACAGGGGGCTCGGGGCTACACCTTC | CASSQPPGQGARGYTF
TRBJ1-4 | . | . | TRBV4-2 | TGTGCCAGCAGCCAACCGCCCATCCCCGGGGGATCTAATGAAAAACTGTTTTTT | CASSQPPIPGGSNEKLFF
TRBJ2-3 | few | . | TRBV27 | TGTGCCAGCAGTTTCCTAGCTCGCACAGATACGCAGTATTTT | CASSFLARTDTQYF
TRBJ2-7 | . | TRBD1 | TRBV6-5 | TGTGCCAGCAGTTGGGGGACAGCGGCCTACGAGCAGTACTTC | CASSWGTAAYEQYF
TRBJ2-1 | . | . | TRBV7-9 | TGTGCCAGCAGCTTCGGGGGATCCTACAATGAGCAGTTCTTC | CASSFGGSYNEQFF
TRBJ2-3 | . | TRBD2 | TRBV9 | TGTGCCAGCACCCCCGGGACTACAAGAGATACGCAGTATTTT | CASTPGTTRDTQYF
TRBJ1-5 | once | . | TRBV6-1 | TGTGCCAGCAGTCCAAGACAGGGCAATCAGCCCCAGCATTTT | CASSPRQGNQPQHF
TRBJ1-6 | . | TRBD1 | TRBV9 | TGTGCCAGCAGCGGGCAGGGGGAACCCCTCCACTTT | CASSGQGEPLHF
TRBJ2-7 | . | TRBD2 | TRBV11-1 | TGTGCCAGCAGCGAAAGCGGGAACCGAAACCAGCAGTACTTC | CASSESGNRNQQYF
TRBJ1-1 | . | . | TRBV6-6 | TGTGCCAGCAGTTACCCAGGGCTGGACACTGAAGCTTTCTTT | CASSYPGLDTEAFF
TRBJ1-5 | . | TRBD1 | TRBV2 | TGTGCCAGCAGTGAATCGACAGGGGGCAATCAGCCCCAGCATTTT | CASSESTGGNQPQHF
TRBJ2-7 | . | TRBD2 | TRBV27 | TGTGCCAGCAGAATGGGACTAGCGAGCTACGAGCAGTACTTC | CASRMGLASYEQYF
TRBJ1-4 | . | TRBD1 | TRBV11-2 | TGTGCCAGCAGCTTAGGGGACAGGTCTAATGAAAAACTGTTTTTT | CASSLGDRSNEKLFF
TRBJ1-6 | . | TRBD1 | TRBV5-1 | TGCGCCAGCAGCTCGGACAGGGGGAGGAATTCACCCCTCCACTTT | CASSSDRGRNSPLHF
TRBJ2-6 | once | TRBD1 | TRBV28 | TGTGCCAGCAGTTTATGGGGGACAGGGGGCTCTGGGGCCAACGTCCTGACTTTC | CASSLWGTGGSGANVLTF
TRBJ2-1 | . | . | TRBV5-1 | TGCGCCAGCAGAGGGAGCAATGAGCAGTTCTTC | CASRGSNEQFF
TRBJ1-6 | few | . | TRBV6-1 | TGTGCCAGCAGTTCAGCAGGACCCCTCCACTTT | CASSSAGPLHF
TRBJ2-7 | once | . | TRBV30 | TGTGCCTGGAGTGTACGGGGTAGTCGCGAGCAGTACTTC | CAWSVRGSREQYF
TRBJ2-7 | few | TRBD1 | TRBV7-2 | TGTGCCAGCAGCGACCAACAGGGGGTCGAGCAGTACTTC | CASSDQQGVEQYF
TRBJ1-1 | . | . | TRBV7-2 | TGTGCCAGCAGCCGCACTCGACAAACGGAAGCTTTCTTT | CASSRTRQTEAFF
TRBJ2-7 | . | . | TRBV30 | TGTGCCTGGAGTGGCGGATCGACGCACGAGCAGTACTTC | CAWSGGSTHEQYF
TRBJ1-2 | . | . | TRBV9 | TGTGCCAGCAGCGTACAGGGAAGCTATGGCTACACCTTC | CASSVQGSYGYTF
TRBJ1-5 | . | . | TRBV4-1 | TGCGCCAGCAGCCAAGAGGGACTGATGAATCAGCCCCAGCATTTT | CASSQEGLMNQPQHF
TRBJ1-3 | few | . | TRBV7-9 | TGTGCCAGCAGCTTTACAGACGGTGGAAACACCATATATTTT | CASSFTDGGNTIYF
TRBJ2-2 | few | . | TRBV5-1 | TGCGCCAGCAGCGATAGCGTGGGCGCCGGGGAGCTGTTTTTT | CASSDSVGAGELFF
TRBJ2-3 | once | TRBD2 | TRBV4-2 | TGTGCCAGCAGCCAAGGGGGACTAGCGGACACAGATACGCAGTATTTT | CASSQGGLADTDTQYF
TRBJ2-7 | once | TRBD1 | TRBV18 | TGTGCCAGCTCACCCTTAGGGGACAGTTCCTACGAGCAGTACTTC | CASSPLGDSSYEQYF
TRBJ1-5 | . | . | TRBV6-6 | TGTGCCAGCAGAGGAGGGTCTAGCAATCAGCCCCAGCATTTT | CASRGGSSNQPQHF
TRBJ1-2 | . | TRBD1 | TRBV4-2 | TGTGCCAGCAGCCAGGGGGGACAGGGAAACTATGGCTACACCTTC | CASSQGGQGNYGYTF
TRBJ2-3 | . | TRBD1 | TRBV4-2 | TGTGCCAGCAGCCAAGCAACCACGGGCAGGGGGCTCACAGATACGCAGTATTTT | CASSQATTGRGLTDTQYF
TRBJ2-5 | few | TRBD2 | TRBV5-1 | TGCGCCAGCAGCCTCCCACTAGCGGGGGGGCCGGGCGAGACCCAGTACTTC | CASSLPLAGGPGETQYF
TRBJ1-1 | few | . | TRBV29-1 | TGCAGCGTTGAGATGGGAGATAACACTGAAGCTTTCTTT | CSVEMGDNTEAFF
TRBJ2-1 | few | TRBD2 | TRBV6-1 | TGTGCCAGCTCCCGACTAGCGGGAGACTACAATGAGCAGTTCTTC | CASSRLAGDYNEQFF
TRBJ1-1 | . | TRBD1 | TRBV7-9 | TGTGCCAGCAGGGGGGACAGTTTGAACACTGAAGCTTTCTTT | CASRGDSLNTEAFF
TRBJ1-1 | . | TRBD1 | TRBV7-6 | TGTGCCAGCAGCCTACGACAGGGGGATGAAGCTTTCTTT | CASSLRQGDEAFF
TRBJ1-2 | . | TRBD1 | TRBV27 | TGTGCCAGCAGTTTAGCGACAGGGGATGGCTACACCTTC | CASSLATGDGYTF
TRBJ2-1 | . | TRBD2 | TRBV7-8 | TGTGCCAGCAGCACACGCAGGGCTAGCGGGGGCCCAGAGCAGTTCTTC | CASSTRRASGGPEQFF
TRBJ2-3 | . | TRBD2 | TRBV2 | TGTGCCAGCAGTTCTACTAGCGGGTGGGAGAATACGCAGTATTTT | CASSSTSGWENTQYF
TRBJ2-5 | . | TRBD2 | TRBV18 | TGTGCCAGCTCATCGACTAGCGGGAGCGTGGCGACCCAGTACTTC | CASSSTSGSVATQYF
TRBJ1-3 | . | TRBD1 | TRBV9 | TGTGCCAGCAGCGCCTCCGGGACAGGGGTTGGAAACACCATATATTTT | CASSASGTGVGNTIYF
TRBJ1-5 | few | TRBD1 | TRBV2 | TGTGCCAGCCAAGGGGGCGGGGTATTCAGCCCCCAGCATTTT | CASQGGGVFSPQHF
TRBJ2-5 | . | . | TRBV18 | TGTGCCAGCTCACCACCTTCAGGGCTAGAGACCCAGTACTTC | CASSPPSGLETQYF
TRBJ1-1 | . | . | TRBV7-2 | TGTGCCAGCAGCGCCGGGGGGGGAAAGAACACTGAAGCTTTCTTT | CASSAGGGKNTEAFF
TRBJ2-1 | . | TRBD2 | TRBV2 | TGTGCCAGCAGGCAACTAGCGGACTCATACAATGAGCAGTTCTTC | CASRQLADSYNEQFF
TRBJ1-1 | . | TRBD1 | TRBV9 | TGTGCCAGCAGCTTCCAGAGAGGGGGCGCGGACACTGAAGCTTTCTTT | CASSFQRGGADTEAFF